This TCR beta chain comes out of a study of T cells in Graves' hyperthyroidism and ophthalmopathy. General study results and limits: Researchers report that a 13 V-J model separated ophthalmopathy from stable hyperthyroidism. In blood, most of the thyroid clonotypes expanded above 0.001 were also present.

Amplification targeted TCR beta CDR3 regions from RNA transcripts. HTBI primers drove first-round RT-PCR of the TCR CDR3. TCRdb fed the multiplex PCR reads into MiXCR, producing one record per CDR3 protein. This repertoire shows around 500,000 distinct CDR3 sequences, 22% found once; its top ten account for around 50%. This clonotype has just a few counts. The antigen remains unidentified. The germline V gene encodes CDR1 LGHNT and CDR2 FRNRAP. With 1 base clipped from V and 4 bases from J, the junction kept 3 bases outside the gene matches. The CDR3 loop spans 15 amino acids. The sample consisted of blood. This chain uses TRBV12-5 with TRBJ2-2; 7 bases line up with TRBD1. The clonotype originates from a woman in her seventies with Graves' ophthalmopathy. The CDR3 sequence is CASGLGQGSTGELFF. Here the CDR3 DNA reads TGTGCTAGTGGTTTGGGACAGGGTTCCACCGGGGAGCTGTTTTTT.